The T cell receptor beta chain under discussion was sequenced for a study of T cell repertoires in cytomegalovirus infection. Note on this clonotype: The antigen is unknown.

MiXCR, applied by TCRdb to the reads, yields one record per CDR3 protein. The data hold hundreds of thousands of distinct CDR3 sequences, with 30% to 40% observed a single time. The CDR3 spans 14 residues. V shed 3 bases and J 6 bases; nucleotides not matched to a gene: 6. CDR1 and CDR2 from the germline V gene are KGHDR and SFDVKD. This sequence originates from a human donor in good health (CMV status not recorded). Some clones in this sample may be carry-over from other donors' samples. V is TRBV24-1 and J is TRBJ2-7, with 8 positions matching TRBD2. The sequencing here drew on cultured CD8+ T cells from PBMCs, taken from culture after CMV antigen stimulation. The CDR3 reads CATSDPRRGAEQYF. CDR3 DNA sequence: TGTGCCACCAGTGATCCCCGGCGGGGGGCCGAGCAGTACTTC.